This T cell receptor beta chain was captured by sequencing in a study of human thymus T cells. Measured with immunoSEQ multiplex PCR; TCRdb has only the in-frame clones, and not every one. The sample carries about 78,000 clones, approximately 97% recorded once. Obtained as resections during corrective heart surgery, the thymus tissue was then studied. The people who donated were healthy Finnish babies having corrective surgery for congenital heart defects. On this clone itself: What it recognizes is unknown.

With 4 bases clipped from V and 0 bases from J, the junction kept 10 bases outside the gene matches. The CDR3 has 18 residues. The germline V gene has CDR1 ENHRY and CDR2 SYGVKD. Study-wide points: Both thymic and peripheral blood repertoires showed apparently biased V and J usage. Related work showed strongly overlapping thymic repertoires across unrelated individuals.

Sequenced input: thymus tissue. This clonotype was sampled from a boy younger than two with a congenital heart defect but otherwise immunologically healthy. The chain combines TRBV10-3 with TRBJ2-7, with 12 nucleotides matching TRBD2. The CDR3, as DNA: TGTGCCATCAGTGTGACTAGCGGGAGTGCCCGGAGCTCCTACGAGCAGTACTTC. Protein: CAISVTSGSARSSYEQYF.